What follows are 21 T cell receptor beta chains derived from one specimen sequenced in a study of cytomegalovirus exposure and HLA in healthy donors. 60 Vbeta and 13 Jbeta primers were used in PCR. Profiled with immunoSEQ multiplex PCR; TCRdb holds only in-frame clones, not every one. The sample lists approximately 100,000 clones, roughly 80% occurring once. The sample consisted of PBMCs. The origin of the receptors is a middle-aged woman in good health and CMV-seronegative.

The CDR3 loop is CASSREMNTEAFF. The CDR3 DNA reads as TGTGCCAGCAGCCGGGAGATGAACACTGAAGCTTTCTTT. The V gene is TRBV7-3, the J gene TRBJ1-1; unclear D gene. Germline lookup yields CDR1 SGHTA and CDR2 FQGTGA. The CDR3 runs to 13 residues. V lost 5 bases and J 0 bases, leaving 7 bases between the germline ends.

V usage is TRBV6-5 and J usage is TRBJ1-4; TRBD1 is a possible D gene (5 bases). V was pared by 0 bases and J by 4 bases, with 9 bases between. This CDR3 contains 15 residues. CDR1 is MNHEY, CDR2 SVGAGI, per germline. This chain's CDR3 is CASSYSGQINEKLFF. Written as DNA, the CDR3 is TGTGCCAGCAGTTACTCGGGGCAGATTAATGAAAAACTGTTTTTT.

This clone appeared once. The chain carries TRBV28 and TRBJ2-5; 16 bases fit TRBD2. V shed 6 bases, J shed 7 bases, and the junction held 11 bases outside the gene matches. Germline CDR1 is MDHEN and CDR2 is SYDVKM. This CDR3 spans 17 amino acids. The CDR3 coding sequence is TGTGCCAGCAGCCCTGGGACTAGCGGGAGGGCCTTTGGGACCCAGTACTTC. Encoded protein: CASSPGTSGRAFGTQYF.

This chain connects TRBV10-3 to TRBJ2-1, with a possible D match to TRBD1 (6 bases). Trimming removed 4 bases from V and 3 bases from J, with 10 bases in between. Per the germline V gene, CDR1 is ENHRY and CDR2 is SYGVKD. The CDR3 contains 14 residues. The CDR3: CAISGGQGYNEQFF. The DNA of the CDR3 is TGTGCCATCAGTGGGGGGCAGGGCTACAATGAGCAGTTCTTC.

In nucleotides, the CDR3 is TGTGCCAGCAGAAGATGGGCGGGAGGATACGAGCAGTACTTC. Encoded protein: CASRRWAGGYEQYF. The J gene is TRBJ2-7, the V gene TRBV28; 8 nucleotides line up with TRBD2. Germline V gene lookup returns CDR1 MDHEN and CDR2 SYDVKM. The junction had 8 bases not matched to a gene; V was cut back by 6 bases and J by 4 bases. This CDR3 is 14 amino acids long.

The sample holds one count of this clone. The rearrangement uses TRBV5-4 and TRBJ2-7; 7 bases match TRBD2. Trimming at V came to 1 base and at J to 5 bases, leaving 9 bases not matched to a gene. The length of the CDR3 is 15 residues. CDR1 and CDR2 from the germline V gene are SGHNT and YYREEE (reference sequence). The CDR3 sequence is CASSLSRGGSHEQYF. In DNA form, the CDR3 reads TGTGCCAGCAGCTTGTCAAGGGGAGGGAGCCACGAGCAGTACTTC.

The chain is built from TRBV7-3 and TRBJ2-1; 8 bases map to TRBD1. J gave up 7 bases and V 2 bases, and 10 bases lay outside the gene matches. Germline loops: CDR1 SGHTA, CDR2 FQGTGA. The CDR3 has 16 residues. The CDR3 nucleotides read TGTGCCAGCAGCTTATTGGCAGGGGGCGTCGTAAATGAGCAGTTCTTC. Translation: CASSLLAGGVVNEQFF.

The V call is TRBV7-2, the J call TRBJ2-5; weak D call: TRBD2 (5 bases). The ends were cut back, 5 bases at V and 1 base at J, with 17 bases in the middle. Germline lookup yields CDR1 SGHTA and CDR2 FQGNSA. There are 16 residues in the CDR3. This chain's CDR3 is CASSHQARRAQETQYF. The DNA for the CDR3 is TGTGCCAGCAGCCACCAAGCCCGGCGGGCCCAAGAGACCCAGTACTTC.

CDR3 loop: CASAGGLGGWSYEQYF. CDR3 nucleotide sequence: TGTGCCAGCGCCGGCGGGCTAGGGGGTTGGTCCTACGAGCAGTACTTC. The chain joins TRBV2 to TRBJ2-7; weak D call: TRBD1 (6 bases). Per the germline V gene, CDR1 is SNHLY and CDR2 is FYNNEI. The CDR3 runs to 16 residues. Trimming cost V 8 bases and J 1 base, with 21 bases left between them. Together with reference TRBV2 and TRBJ2-7, the CDR3 gives the full variable domain: EPEVTQTPSHQVTQMGQEVILRCVPISNHLYFYWYRQILGQKVEFLVSFYNNEISEKSEIFDDQFSVERPDGSNFTLKIRSTKLEDSAMYFCASAGGLGGWSYEQYFGPGTRLTVT.

The J gene is TRBJ2-1, the V gene TRBV9, with TRBD2 matching over 14 bases. CDR3 size: 15 residues. Germline CDR1 reads SGDLS; CDR2 reads YYNGEE. V lost 3 bases, J lost 9 bases, and 5 bases stayed unmatched. The CDR3 region has the DNA TGTGCCAGCAGCGAGACTAGCGGGAGGGTTGGTGAGCAGTTCTTC. This translates into CASSETSGRVGEQFF.

The rearrangement links TRBV7-8 to TRBJ1-1; perhaps TRBD1 as D (5 bases). V lost 7 bases and J 2 bases, leaving 17 bases between the germline ends. The CDR3 length is 15 residues. Germline V gives CDR1 SGHVS, CDR2 FQNEAQ. CDR3 sequence: CASTATGRINTEAFF. CDR3 bases: TGTGCCAGCACCGCCACAGGACGGATTAACACTGAAGCTTTCTTT.

The chain joins TRBV28 to TRBJ2-1; D is perhaps TRBD2 (5 bases). This CDR3 is built from 16 residues. The V and J ends lost 3 bases and 3 bases respectively, with 15 bases between them. Germline V gives CDR1 MDHEN, CDR2 SYDVKM. The CDR3 coding sequence is TGTGCCAGCAGTTTTTTTGGCCGGGCGGGCTACAATGAGCAGTTCTTC. It yields the protein CASSFFGRAGYNEQFF.

This chain uses TRBV15 with TRBJ2-1; 9 nucleotides line up with TRBD1. CDR1 LNHNV and CDR2 YYDKDF come from the germline V gene (reference sequence). V lost 8 bases and J lost 7; bases outside the gene matches: 6. The CDR3 has 13 amino acids. The CDR3 region has the DNA TGTGCCACCTCGGGACAGGGTGTAAATGAGCAGTTCTTC. This gives the protein CATSGQGVNEQFF.

This rearrangement joins TRBV27 to TRBJ2-6, with 12 bases aligning to TRBD1. V lost 3 bases to trimming and J lost 1 base; unmatched junction nucleotides: 7. There are 19 residues in the CDR3. Germline lookup yields CDR1 MNHEY and CDR2 SMNVEV (reference sequence). The CDR3 region has the DNA TGTGCCAGCAGTTTGGAGCCGGGACAGGGGGCATCTGGGGCCAACGTCCTGACTTTC. Translation: CASSLEPGQGASGANVLTF.

The chain joins TRBV2 to TRBJ2-7, with 8 bases that match TRBD1. V lost 3 bases and J lost 3; bases outside the gene matches: 7. The CDR3 sequence is 15 residues long. Germline loops: CDR1 SNHLY, CDR2 FYNNEI. CDR3: CASSEGQGANYEQYF. CDR3 DNA: TGTGCCAGCAGTGAGGGCCAGGGGGCGAACTACGAGCAGTACTTC.

Notes on this clone: The junction departs from the called germline gene at one end, perhaps through a read error. The chain couples TRBV10-3 to TRBJ2-1, with D possibly being TRBD2 (6 bases). Looked up from germline, CDR1 is ENHRY and CDR2 is SYGVKD. The length of the CDR3 is 15 residues. CDR3 loop: CATSWASDPYNEQFF. CDR3 coding DNA: TGTGCCACCAGTTGGGCTAGCGATCCCTACAATGAGCAGTTCTTC.

The chain recombines TRBV7-8 with TRBJ2-3, with D hard to call. The V end was cut by 0 bases, the J end by 2 bases, with 12 bases between. This CDR3 is 16 amino acids long. Germline V lookup: CDR1 SGHVS, CDR2 FQNEAQ. The CDR3 is CASSLAPSASTDTQYF. DNA of the CDR3: TGTGCCAGCAGCTTAGCCCCCAGCGCCTCCACAGATACGCAGTATTTT. The variable domain in full, with the rest retrieved from reference TRBV7-8 and TRBJ2-3, is GAGVSQSPRYKVAKRGQDVALRCDPISGHVSLFWYQQALGQGPEFLTYFQNEAQLDKSGLPSDRFFAERPEGSVSTLKIQRTQQEDSAVYLCASSLAPSASTDTQYFGPGTRLTVL.

The chain uses TRBV10-3 and TRBJ2-7, with TRBD1 matching 8 bases. The CDR3 is 12 residues long. Germline values: CDR1 ENHRY, CDR2 SYGVKD. V was pared by 10 bases and J by 4 bases, with 6 bases of the junction left unmatched. The CDR3 loop is CATRTGRYEQYF. Here the CDR3 DNA reads TGTGCCACCCGGACAGGGCGATACGAGCAGTACTTC.

The chain links TRBV11-2 to TRBJ2-7, with 7 bases aligning to TRBD1. Trimming removed 9 bases from V and 2 bases from J; junction bases left unmatched: 1. The CDR3 loop spans 11 amino acids. The germline gives CDR1 SGHAT, CDR2 FQNNGV. The CDR3 is CASDRAYEQYF. CDR3 nucleotides: TGTGCCAGTGACAGGGCCTACGAGCAGTACTTC.

The chain couples TRBV7-3 to TRBJ2-1; D remains unclear. The length of the CDR3 is 13 residues. Trimming left V 2 bases short and J 10 bases short, with 12 bases between. CDR1 and CDR2 (germline): SGHTA, FQGTGA. Here the CDR3 reads CASSLPPLREQFF. The CDR3, as DNA: TGTGCCAGCAGCTTACCTCCCCTCCGGGAGCAGTTCTTC.

This chain links TRBV5-6 with TRBJ1-5; D is undetermined. The CDR3 runs to 14 residues. Germline values: CDR1 SGHDT, CDR2 YYEEEE. V was pared by 0 bases and J by 3 bases, with 7 bases between. The DNA for the CDR3 is TGTGCCAGCAGCTTGGGCGGGCCCAATCAGCCCCAGCATTTT. Amino acids: CASSLGGPNQPQHF. The complete variable domain, with remaining parts taken from reference TRBV5-6 and TRBJ1-5, reads DAGVTQSPTHLIKTRGQQVTLRCSPKSGHDTVSWYQQALGQGPQFIFQYYEEEERQRGNFPDRFSGHQFPNYSSELNVNALLLGDSALYLCASSLGGPNQPQHFGDGTRLSIL.